This T cell receptor (beta chain) was recovered during a study of T cell repertoires in cytomegalovirus infection. Whole-study context: TCR beta signatures that were public indicated CMV infection and matching HLA type.

As concerns this clonotype: The antigen remains undetermined.

One entry per CDR3 protein, called by TCRdb with MiXCR from the reads. The data show about 52,000 distinct CDR3 sequences, roughly a fifth seen once. Germline lookup yields CDR1 SGHTA and CDR2 FQGNSA. With V trimmed by 1 base and J by 2 bases, 3 bases remained unmatched. The CDR3 is 16 residues long. J is TRBJ2-3 and V is TRBV7-2, with TRBD2 matching over 10 bases. The receptor was isolated from a human donor in good health (CMV status not recorded). Some clones in this sample may be carry-over from other donors' samples. The source material was CD8+ T cells from cultured PBMCs, sampled from culture after CMV antigen stimulation. DNA of the CDR3: TGTGCCAGCAGCTTAGAGCTAGCGGGGGCCACAGATACGCAGTATTTT. Its protein is CASSLELAGATDTQYF.